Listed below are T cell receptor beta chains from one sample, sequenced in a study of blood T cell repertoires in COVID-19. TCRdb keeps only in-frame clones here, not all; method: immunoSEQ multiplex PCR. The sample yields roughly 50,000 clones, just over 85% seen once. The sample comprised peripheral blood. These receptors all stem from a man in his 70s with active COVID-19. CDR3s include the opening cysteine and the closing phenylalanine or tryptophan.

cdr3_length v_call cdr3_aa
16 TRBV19 CASSEGQGKDTGELFF
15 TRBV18 CASSPASRANYEQYF
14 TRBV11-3 CASSRRQGYNEQFF
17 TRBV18 CASSQNRGTTSGNTIYF
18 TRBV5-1 CASSLTGQGSTGANVLTF
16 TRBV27 CASSPWTGVGVTEAFF
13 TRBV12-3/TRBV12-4 CASSFVRTGELFF
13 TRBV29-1 CSVGQGLTGELFF
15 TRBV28 CASSFRGTTNEKLFF
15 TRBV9 CASSLSAESTDTQYF
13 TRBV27 CASSPYRAYGYTF
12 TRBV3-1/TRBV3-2 CASSPEGAKLFF
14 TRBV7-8 CASSRQGSNQPQHF
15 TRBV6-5 CASSRTRGVRNEQFF
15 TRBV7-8 CASSLRDSFNQPQHF
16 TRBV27 CASSLAGRSGANVLTF
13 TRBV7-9 CASSLGLAWGYTF
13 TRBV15 CATSDDRSYEQYF
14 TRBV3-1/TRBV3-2 CASRLTGDTGELFF
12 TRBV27 CASGQQGSGYTF
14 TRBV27 CASSPDRNNYGYTF
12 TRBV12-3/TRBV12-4 CASTDRSYGYTF
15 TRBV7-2 CASSFPQGTGETQYF
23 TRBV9 CASSVWGGTGTSGGILSTDTQYF
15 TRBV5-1 CASSLSAGANYGYTF
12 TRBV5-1 CASSPGAYEQYF
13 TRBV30 CAWTGGIDSPLHF
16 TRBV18 CASSPGGQGGVDEQYF
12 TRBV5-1 CASSHPTGGAFF
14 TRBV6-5 CASRDRGHGEAQYF